This T cell receptor beta chain comes out of a study of identical twins. The germline V gene encodes CDR1 DFQATT and CDR2 SNEGSKA (reference sequence). The length of the CDR3 is 13 residues. V lost 0 bases, J lost 5 bases, and 8 bases lay in between. TCRdb processed the 5' RACE reads anew with MiXCR; each CDR3 protein has one entry. Of 1.5 million or so distinct CDR3 sequences in the sample, under 35% were seen once. In this sample, this clonotype turned up a few times. Among all donors, each was a healthy Caucasian. The origin of this receptor is a newborn girl in good health. Sample: cord blood. The gene calls are TRBV20-1 and TRBJ1-5; no reliable D call. The CDR3 protein is CSARDTGDQPQHF. The DNA for the CDR3 is TGCAGTGCTAGAGATACCGGGGATCAGCCCCAGCATTTT.